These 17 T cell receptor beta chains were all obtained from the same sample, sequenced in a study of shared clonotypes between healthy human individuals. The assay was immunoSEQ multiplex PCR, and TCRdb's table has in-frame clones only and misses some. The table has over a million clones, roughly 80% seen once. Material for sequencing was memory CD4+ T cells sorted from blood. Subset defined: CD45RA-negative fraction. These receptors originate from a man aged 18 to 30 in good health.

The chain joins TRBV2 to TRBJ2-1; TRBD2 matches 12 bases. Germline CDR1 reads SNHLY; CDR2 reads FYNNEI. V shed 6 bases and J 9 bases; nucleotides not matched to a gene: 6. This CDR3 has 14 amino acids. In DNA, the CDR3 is TGTGCCAGCAGGGGCCTAGCGGGAGGGATTGAGCAGTTCTTC. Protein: CASRGLAGGIEQFF.

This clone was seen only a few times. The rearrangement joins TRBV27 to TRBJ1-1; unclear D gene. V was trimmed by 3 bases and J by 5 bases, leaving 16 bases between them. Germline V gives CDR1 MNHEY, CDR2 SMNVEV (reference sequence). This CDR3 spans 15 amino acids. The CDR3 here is CASSFGSGIRTEAFF. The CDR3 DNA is TGTGCCAGCAGTTTTGGGTCCGGAATAAGGACTGAAGCTTTCTTT.

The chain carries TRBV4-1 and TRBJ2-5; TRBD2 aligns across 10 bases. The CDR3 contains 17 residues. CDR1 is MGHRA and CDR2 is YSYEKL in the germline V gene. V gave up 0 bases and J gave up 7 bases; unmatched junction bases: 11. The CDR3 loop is CASSQDAVAGGKGTQYF. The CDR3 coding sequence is TGCGCCAGCAGCCAAGATGCAGTAGCGGGGGGTAAGGGGACCCAGTACTTC.

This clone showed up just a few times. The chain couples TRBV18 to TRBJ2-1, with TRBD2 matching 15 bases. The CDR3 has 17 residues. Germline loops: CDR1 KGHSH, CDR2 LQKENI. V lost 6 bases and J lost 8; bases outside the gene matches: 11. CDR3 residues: CASSRTSGRANHDEQFF. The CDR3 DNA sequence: TGTGCCAGCTCTCGGACTAGCGGGAGGGCCAATCACGATGAGCAGTTCTTC.

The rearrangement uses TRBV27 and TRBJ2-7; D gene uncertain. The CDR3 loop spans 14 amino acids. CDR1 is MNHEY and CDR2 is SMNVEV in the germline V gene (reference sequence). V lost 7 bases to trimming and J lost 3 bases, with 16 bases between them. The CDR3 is CASTSGSPNYEQYF. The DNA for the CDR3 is TGTGCCAGCACCTCTGGTTCACCGAACTACGAGCAGTACTTC.

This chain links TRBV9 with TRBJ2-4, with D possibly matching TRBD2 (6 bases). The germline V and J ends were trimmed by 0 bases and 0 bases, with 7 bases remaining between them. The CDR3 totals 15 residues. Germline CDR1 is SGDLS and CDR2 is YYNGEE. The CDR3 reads CASSVAGLAKNIQYF. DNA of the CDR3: TGTGCCAGCAGCGTAGCGGGACTAGCCAAAAACATTCAGTACTTC.

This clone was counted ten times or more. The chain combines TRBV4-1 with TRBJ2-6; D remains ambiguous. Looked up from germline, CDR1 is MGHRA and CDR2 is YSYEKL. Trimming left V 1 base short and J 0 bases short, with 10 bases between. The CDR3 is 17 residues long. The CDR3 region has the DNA TGCGCCAGCAGCCAAGTGCAGAGGCGCTCTGGGGCCAACGTCCTGACTTTC. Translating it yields CASSQVQRRSGANVLTF.

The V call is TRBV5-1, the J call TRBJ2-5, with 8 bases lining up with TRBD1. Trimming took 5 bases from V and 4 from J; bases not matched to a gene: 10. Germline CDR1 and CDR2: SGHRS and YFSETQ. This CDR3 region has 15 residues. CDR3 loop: CASRAGGADGETQYF. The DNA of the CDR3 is TGCGCCAGCAGAGCAGGGGGCGCGGACGGAGAGACCCAGTACTTC.

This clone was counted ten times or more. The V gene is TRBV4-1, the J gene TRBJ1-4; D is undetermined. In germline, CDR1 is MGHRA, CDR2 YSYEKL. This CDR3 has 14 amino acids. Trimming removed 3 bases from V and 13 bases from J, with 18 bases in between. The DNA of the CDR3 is TGCGCCAGCAGCCATCCCGTCCGGGAGAAGTCACTGTTTTTT. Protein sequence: CASSHPVREKSLFF.

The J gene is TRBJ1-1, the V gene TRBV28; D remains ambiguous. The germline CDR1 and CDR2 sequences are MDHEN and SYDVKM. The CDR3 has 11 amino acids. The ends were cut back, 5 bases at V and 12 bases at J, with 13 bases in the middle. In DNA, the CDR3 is TGTGCCAGCAGTGAGACGAGCGCAACTTTCTTT. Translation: CASSETSATFF.

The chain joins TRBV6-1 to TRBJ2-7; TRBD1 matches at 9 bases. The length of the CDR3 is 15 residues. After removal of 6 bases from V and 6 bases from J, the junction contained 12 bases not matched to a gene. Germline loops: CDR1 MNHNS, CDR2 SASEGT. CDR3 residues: CASREGSTGGREQYF. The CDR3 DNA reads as TGTGCCAGCAGGGAGGGATCGACAGGGGGTCGCGAGCAGTACTTC.

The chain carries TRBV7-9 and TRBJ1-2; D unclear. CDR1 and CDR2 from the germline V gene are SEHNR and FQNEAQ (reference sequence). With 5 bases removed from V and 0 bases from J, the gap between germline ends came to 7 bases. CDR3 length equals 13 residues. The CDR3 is CASSAPANYGYTF. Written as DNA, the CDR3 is TGTGCCAGCAGCGCGCCAGCTAACTATGGCTACACCTTC.

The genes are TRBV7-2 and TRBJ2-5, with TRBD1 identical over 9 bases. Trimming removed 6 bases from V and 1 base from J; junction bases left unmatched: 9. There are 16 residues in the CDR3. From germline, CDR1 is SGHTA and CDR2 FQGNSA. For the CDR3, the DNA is TGTGCCAGCAGTTTGGGGGACAGGGCGGGCCAAGAGACCCAGTACTTC. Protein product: CASSLGDRAGQETQYF.

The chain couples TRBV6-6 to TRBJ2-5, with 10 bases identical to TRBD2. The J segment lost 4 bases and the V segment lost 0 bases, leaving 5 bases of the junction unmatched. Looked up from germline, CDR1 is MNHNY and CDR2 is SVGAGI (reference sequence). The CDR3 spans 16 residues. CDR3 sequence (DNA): TGTGCCAGCAGTTACTCGCTAGCGGGGGCCGGAGAGACCCAGTACTTC. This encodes CASSYSLAGAGETQYF.

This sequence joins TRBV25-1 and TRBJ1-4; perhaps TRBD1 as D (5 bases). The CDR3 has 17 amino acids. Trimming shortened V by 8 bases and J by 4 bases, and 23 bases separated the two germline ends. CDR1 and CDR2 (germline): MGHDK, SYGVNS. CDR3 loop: CASGENLGTGFNEKLFF. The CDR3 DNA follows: TGTGCCAGCGGAGAAAATCTCGGGACTGGTTTTAATGAAAAACTGTTTTTT.

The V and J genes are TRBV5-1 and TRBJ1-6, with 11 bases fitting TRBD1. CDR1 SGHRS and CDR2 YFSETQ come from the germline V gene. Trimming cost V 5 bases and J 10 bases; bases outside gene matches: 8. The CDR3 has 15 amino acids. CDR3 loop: CASRLAGTGGSPLHF. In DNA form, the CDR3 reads TGCGCCAGCAGGTTAGCTGGGACAGGGGGATCACCCCTCCACTTT.

The CDR3, as DNA: TGCGCCAGCAGCTTGGTGGGCGTGAGCTCCTACAATGAGCAGTTCTTC. Protein sequence: CASSLVGVSSYNEQFF. This chain joins TRBV5-1 and TRBJ2-1; D is ambiguous. CDR3 length: 16 residues. The V and J ends lost 0 bases and 0 bases respectively, with 10 bases between them. Per the germline V gene, CDR1 is SGHRS and CDR2 is YFSETQ.